The 30 T cell receptor beta chains in this list originate from one sample, sequenced in a study of blood T cells in healthy people across ages. A second about 7 to 12 cycle PCR used barcoded and J-beta primers. TCRdb fed the 5' RACE reads into MiXCR, producing one record per CDR3 protein. The table lists roughly 1,300,000 distinct CDR3 sequences, 59% of them singletons. Specimen: blood. All receptors come from a young man in good health.

On this clonotype: At one end, the junction sequence differs from germline, possibly due to a read error. The chain employs TRBV9 and TRBJ1-2; TRBD1 is a possible D gene (5 bases). There are 12 residues in the CDR3. The germline gives CDR1 SGDLS, CDR2 YYNGEE. The CDR3 DNA reads TGTGTCAGCGAACGGCTCAAGGGGGGCTACACCTTC. Protein product: CVSERLKGGYTF.

CDR3 amino acids: CASSPNLRYNEQFF. The CDR3 DNA is TGTGCCAGCAGTCCAAACCTAAGGTACAATGAGCAGTTCTTC. This rearrangement joins TRBV28 to TRBJ2-1; unclear D gene. V lost 5 bases, J lost 4 bases, and 12 bases lay in between. CDR1 and CDR2 (germline): MDHEN, SYDVKM. CDR3 size: 14 residues. The full variable domain, its missing parts supplied by reference TRBV28 and TRBJ2-1, is DVKVTQSSRYLVKRTGEKVFLECVQDMDHENMFWYRQDPGLGLRLIYFSYDVKMKEKGDIPEGYSVSREKKERFSLILESASTNQTSMYLCASSPNLRYNEQFFGPGTRLTVL.

The V call is TRBV29-1, the J call TRBJ2-7, with D maybe TRBD2 (5 bases). Germline assignment: CDR1 SQVTM and CDR2 ANQGSEA. This CDR3 has 11 residues. V lost 6 bases and J 7 bases, leaving 13 bases between the germline ends. Here the CDR3 DNA reads TGCAGCGTCGGCCGGGGTGCTGAGCAGTACTTC. This encodes CSVGRGAEQYF.

This clonotype was picked up a small number of times. The rearrangement joins TRBV12-3 or TRBV12-4 to TRBJ1-1; D gene unclear. The length of the CDR3 is 11 residues. V lost 4 bases, J lost 6 bases, and 6 bases lay in between. The CDR3, as DNA: TGTGCCAGCAGTTATGTCGCTGAAGCTTTCTTT. This encodes CASSYVAEAFF.

This clonotype occurred a few times. This rearrangement joins TRBV27 to TRBJ1-1; 8 nucleotides line up with TRBD1. From germline, CDR1 is MNHEY and CDR2 SMNVEV (reference sequence). After removal of 5 bases from V and 11 bases from J, the junction contained 10 bases not matched to a gene. The CDR3 contains 13 residues. The CDR3 nucleotides read TGTGCCAGCAGTCTCAGGGGGCAGGGCTTTGCTTTCTTT. Translating gives CASSLRGQGFAFF.

The chain employs TRBV6-6 and TRBJ1-5, with 7 bases identical to TRBD1. The CDR3 runs to 15 residues. The germline V gene encodes CDR1 MNHNY and CDR2 SVGAGI (reference sequence). V lost 5 bases and J lost 5; bases outside the gene matches: 9. The CDR3 DNA reads as TGTGCCAGCAGTCCCATACGACAGGGATATCAGCCCCAGCATTTT. Its translation is CASSPIRQGYQPQHF.

This chain joins TRBV5-1 and TRBJ1-4; D is ambiguous. Trimming shortened V by 5 bases and J by 4 bases, and 9 bases separated the two germline ends. Germline V gene lookup returns CDR1 SGHRS and CDR2 YFSETQ. The CDR3 consists of 13 residues. The CDR3 region is CASSTDINEKLFF. Written as DNA, the CDR3 is TGCGCCAGCAGTACAGACATTAATGAAAAACTGTTTTTT.

The chain employs TRBV29-1 and TRBJ1-3, with D perhaps TRBD1 (5 bases). This CDR3 is 13 amino acids long. Trimming cost V 4 bases and J 0 bases, with 7 bases left between them. CDR1 and CDR2 (germline): SQVTM, ANQGSEA. CDR3 nucleotides: TGCAGCGTTGGGGGCACCTCTGGAAACACCATATATTTT. Residues: CSVGGTSGNTIYF.

This chain joins TRBV5-4 and TRBJ2-7; D not resolved. Trimming pared 3 bases from V and 3 bases from J, leaving 10 bases between. CDR1 is SGHNT, CDR2 YYREEE, per germline (reference sequence). This CDR3 spans 13 amino acids. In DNA form, the CDR3 reads TGTGCCAGCAGCTACCGGGCGCGCTACGAGCAGTACTTC. It encodes CASSYRARYEQYF.

The chain carries TRBV9 and TRBJ2-3; 8 bases align to TRBD1. The CDR3 consists of 16 residues. The trim removed 0 bases at V and 8 bases at J, leaving 11 bases unmatched. Germline CDR1 and CDR2: SGDLS and YYNGEE. CDR3 nucleotides: TGTGCCAGCAGCGTAGGAGGGACAGGATCATCGGGTACGCAGTATTTT. The encoded protein is CASSVGGTGSSGTQYF.

In its sample, this clonotype was seen a few times. V is TRBV6-4 and J is TRBJ2-5; 12 nucleotides align to TRBD2. V was pared by 2 bases and J by 5 bases, with 3 bases of the junction left unmatched. The CDR3 has 15 residues. Germline loops: CDR1 MRHNA, CDR2 SNTAGT. The CDR3 sequence: CASSDTSGGMETQYF. As DNA, the CDR3 is TGTGCCAGCAGTGACACTAGCGGGGGGATGGAGACCCAGTACTTC.

CDR3 DNA sequence: TGTGCCAGCAGTTCTATCCCGAGCGGGCCCTACGAGCAGTACTTC. Translating gives CASSSIPSGPYEQYF. The chain employs TRBV27 and TRBJ2-7; D might be TRBD2 (6 bases). Trimming stripped 4 bases from V and 2 bases from J, with 15 bases between. CDR1 is MNHEY and CDR2 is SMNVEV in the germline V gene (reference sequence). CDR3 size: 15 residues.

The chain employs TRBV7-6 and TRBJ2-1, with D unresolved. This CDR3 is 13 amino acids long. The germline gives CDR1 SGHVS, CDR2 FNYEAQ. Trimming took off 1 base at V and 7 bases at J, with 8 bases between the two ends. The CDR3 region is CASSLEGSNEQFF. The CDR3 DNA is TGTGCCAGCAGCTTAGAGGGTTCGAATGAGCAGTTCTTC.

This chain uses TRBV2 with TRBJ2-3; 14 bases map to TRBD2. The V gene end was trimmed by 4 bases and the J gene end by 4 bases; junction bases not matched to a gene: 4. This CDR3 spans 16 amino acids. Germline V gene data show CDR1 as SNHLY and CDR2 as FYNNEI. This CDR3 reads CASSATSGRGADTQYF. DNA for the CDR3: TGTGCCAGCAGTGCGACTAGCGGGAGGGGGGCAGATACGCAGTATTTT. Full variable domain (rest looked up from reference TRBV2 and TRBJ2-3): EPEVTQTPSHQVTQMGQEVILRCVPISNHLYFYWYRQILGQKVEFLVSFYNNEISEKSEIFDDQFSVERPDGSNFTLKIRSTKLEDSAMYFCASSATSGRGADTQYFGPGTRLTVL.

Details on this clonotype: One junction end does not reproduce the germline sequence, and a read error may be involved. The rearrangement joins TRBV12-3 or TRBV12-4 to TRBJ2-7; D not resolved. This CDR3 has 12 amino acids. In nucleotides, the CDR3 is TGTGCCAGCAGTCACGCCTCCCACGAGCAGTACTTC. Amino acid sequence: CASSHASHEQYF.

The table lists this clonotype with a few counts. The chain joins TRBV29-1 to TRBJ2-5; no reliable D call. The germline V and J ends were trimmed by 3 bases and 5 bases, with 13 bases remaining between them. Germline V gene data show CDR1 as SQVTM and CDR2 as ANQGSEA. The CDR3 extends over 13 amino acids. The CDR3 DNA sequence: TGCAGCGTTGAGAGGTATTCTCGCGAGACCCAGTACTTC. Its translation is CSVERYSRETQYF.

The gene calls are TRBV6-1 and TRBJ1-1; no clear D gene. The CDR3 is 14 residues long. Germline V gene data show CDR1 as MNHNS and CDR2 as SASEGT. V was pared by 6 bases and J by 4 bases, with 15 bases between. The CDR3 is CASREFPTSTEAFF. In nucleotides, the CDR3 is TGTGCCAGCAGAGAATTTCCCACGAGCACTGAAGCTTTCTTT.

This clonotype was picked up a small number of times. The V call is TRBV29-1, the J call TRBJ2-5; TRBD1 agrees at 10 bases. The CDR3 runs to 16 residues. CDR1 and CDR2 (germline): SQVTM, ANQGSEA. V was pared by 2 bases and J by 5 bases, with 11 bases of the junction left unmatched. The CDR3 spells CSVEFPTGGYGETQYF. Here the CDR3 DNA reads TGCAGCGTTGAATTTCCGACAGGGGGCTACGGGGAGACCCAGTACTTC. Combining the CDR3 with reference TRBV29-1 and TRBJ2-5 gives the whole variable domain SAVISQKPSRDICQRGTSLTIQCQVDSQVTMMFWYRQQPGQSLTLIATANQGSEATYESGFVIDKFPISRPNLTFSTLTVSNMSPEDSSIYLCSVEFPTGGYGETQYFGPGTRLLVL.

This sequence joins TRBV29-1 and TRBJ2-1; D possibly corresponds to TRBD2 (7 bases). CDR1 SQVTM and CDR2 ANQGSEA come from the germline V gene. With 4 bases removed from V and 9 bases from J, the gap between germline ends came to 13 bases. This CDR3 comprises 12 residues. CDR3: CSVAGRGVEQFF. For the CDR3, the DNA is TGCAGCGTTGCGGGGAGGGGGGTTGAGCAGTTCTTC.

V and J are TRBV16 and TRBJ2-7; D is perhaps TRBD1 (6 bases). The germline V gene encodes CDR1 KGHSY and CDR2 FQNENV. The CDR3 runs 14 residues. The germline V and J ends were trimmed by 5 bases and 0 bases, with 11 bases remaining between them. CDR3 bases: TGTGCCAGCAGCGCAAGGGGGAACTCCTACGAGCAGTACTTC. The encoded protein is CASSARGNSYEQYF.

The chain joins TRBV20-1 to TRBJ2-4; D may be TRBD2 (5 bases). The J call is doubtful: the DNA matches TRBJ2-5 better. Germline V gene sequence: CDR1 DFQATT, CDR2 SNEGSKA (reference sequence). This CDR3 is 14 amino acids long. This chain's CDR3 is CSAQSSLGVETQYF. CDR3 DNA: TGCAGTGCCCAGTCCTCCCTCGGGGTAGAGACCCAGTACTTC.

The gene calls are TRBV4-1 and TRBJ2-3; 8 bases align to TRBD2. Losses at the gene ends were 3 bases for V and 5 bases for J; bases not matched to a gene: 7. Germline-derived CDR1 and CDR2 are MGHRA and YSYEKL. CDR3 size: 15 residues. The CDR3 reads CASSQTGGRVDTQYF. The CDR3 DNA follows: TGCGCCAGCAGCCAGACGGGAGGGCGGGTAGATACGCAGTATTTT.

CDR3 DNA: TGTGCCAGCAGCTTATTGACAGGGGTAACCTACGAGCAGTACTTC. This translates into CASSLLTGVTYEQYF. This chain uses TRBV7-9 with TRBJ2-7, with 8 bases fitting TRBD1. The length of the CDR3 is 15 residues. J lost 2 bases, V lost 2 bases, and 5 bases had no gene match. Germline CDR1 is SEHNR and CDR2 is FQNEAQ (reference sequence).

The rearrangement joins TRBV15 to TRBJ2-1; D uncertain. The V end lost 0 bases, the J end lost 9 bases, and 15 bases lay between the germline ends. CDR1 and CDR2 (germline): LNHNV, YYDKDF (reference sequence). CDR3 length equals 15 residues. The CDR3 spells CATSRDLASPREQFF. The CDR3 bases are TGTGCCACCAGCAGAGATCTTGCTAGTCCCCGTGAGCAGTTCTTC.

The chain uses TRBV11-3 and TRBJ2-1; D may be TRBD1 or TRBD2 (5 bases each). This CDR3 has 17 residues. The V end lost 4 bases, the J end lost 4 bases, and 20 bases lay between the germline ends. Germline CDR1 and CDR2: SGHNT and YENEEA. Here the CDR3 reads CASSSAGWDQRYNEQFF. Written as DNA, the CDR3 is TGTGCCAGCAGCTCCGCCGGGTGGGACCAAAGATACAATGAGCAGTTCTTC.

J is TRBJ2-7 and V is TRBV5-1, with 9 positions matching TRBD1. V dropped 8 bases and J dropped 4; count of bases not matched to a gene: 7. Germline loops: CDR1 SGHRS, CDR2 YFSETQ. This CDR3 has 13 residues. For the CDR3, the DNA is TGCGCCAGTGCCGGGACAGGGCGGTACGAGCAGTACTTC. It yields the protein CASAGTGRYEQYF.

This clonotype was seen a single time. This chain uses TRBV5-6 with TRBJ2-5, with 7 bases aligning to TRBD1. The ends lost 0 bases at V and 5 bases at J; junction bases unmatched: 10. The germline V gene has CDR1 SGHDT and CDR2 YYEEEE. The CDR3 covers 16 residues. The CDR3 protein is CASSLGDRVNGETQYF. For the CDR3, the DNA is TGTGCCAGCAGCTTGGGAGACAGGGTTAATGGGGAGACCCAGTACTTC.

The CDR3 sequence: CASSGRKVDTEAFF. The CDR3 bases are TGTGCCAGCAGTGGCCGTAAGGTCGACACTGAAGCTTTCTTT. The chain combines TRBV6-6 with TRBJ1-1; no clear D gene. The CDR3 has 14 amino acids. Trimming took off 5 bases at V and 3 bases at J, with 13 bases between the two ends. Germline CDR1 reads MNHNY; CDR2 reads SVGAGI (reference sequence).

The rearrangement links TRBV5-6 to TRBJ2-5, with no clear D. Trimming removed 2 bases at V and 11 bases at J, with 10 bases between. The CDR3 is 11 amino acids. The germline V gene encodes CDR1 SGHDT and CDR2 YYEEEE. CDR3 DNA: TGTGCCAGCAGCTTCGAGAGCAAGCAGTACTTC. Translating it yields CASSFESKQYF.

The chain is built from TRBV10-1 and TRBJ2-7, with D unresolved. The J call may be incorrect, as the DNA end agrees better with TRBJ2-5. Germline CDR1 reads WNHNN; CDR2 reads SYGVQD (reference sequence). The CDR3 is made up of 14 amino acids. The CDR3 reads CASSDVTKEETQYF. The CDR3 bases are TGCGCCAGCAGTGATGTAACTAAGGAAGAGACCCAGTACTTC.